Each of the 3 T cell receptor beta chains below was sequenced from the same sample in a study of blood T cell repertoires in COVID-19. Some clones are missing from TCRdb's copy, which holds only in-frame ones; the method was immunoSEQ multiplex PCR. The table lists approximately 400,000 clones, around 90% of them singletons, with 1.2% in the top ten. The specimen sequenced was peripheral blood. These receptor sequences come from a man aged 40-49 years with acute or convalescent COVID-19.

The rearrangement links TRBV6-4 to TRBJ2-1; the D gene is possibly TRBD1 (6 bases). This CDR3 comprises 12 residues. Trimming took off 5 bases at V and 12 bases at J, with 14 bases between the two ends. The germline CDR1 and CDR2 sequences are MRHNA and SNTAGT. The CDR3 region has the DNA TGTGCCAGCAGTAACACAGGGAAAGTGCAGTTCTTC. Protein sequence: CASSNTGKVQFF.

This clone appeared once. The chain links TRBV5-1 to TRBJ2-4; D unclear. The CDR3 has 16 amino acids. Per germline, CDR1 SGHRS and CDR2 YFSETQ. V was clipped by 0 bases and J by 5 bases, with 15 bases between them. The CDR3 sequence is CASSLVAGLRENIQYF. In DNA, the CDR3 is TGCGCCAGCAGCTTGGTGGCAGGATTGAGAGAAAACATTCAGTACTTC.

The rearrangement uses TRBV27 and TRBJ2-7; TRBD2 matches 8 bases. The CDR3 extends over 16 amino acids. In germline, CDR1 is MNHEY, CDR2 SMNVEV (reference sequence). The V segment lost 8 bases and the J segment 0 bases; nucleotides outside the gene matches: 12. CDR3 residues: CASPPRGGRSSYEQYF. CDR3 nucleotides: TGTGCCAGCCCCCCTCGGGGGGGGAGAAGCTCCTACGAGCAGTACTTC.